Shown below are 11 T cell receptor beta chains from a single sample sequenced in a study of blood T cell repertoires in COVID-19. The table came from immunoSEQ multiplex PCR; TCRdb's copy has only in-frame clones and leaves some out. The sample carries 250,000 to 350,000 clones, around four fifths recorded once. The sequenced material came from peripheral blood. The origin of the receptors is a woman aged 45-65 years with acute or convalescent COVID-19.

The gene calls are TRBV30 and TRBJ2-1; TRBD2 might be the D (5 bases). Germline V CDR1 and CDR2: GTSNPN, SVGIG (reference sequence). V lost 4 bases and J lost 0, with 10 bases in between. There are 14 residues in the CDR3. CDR3 nucleotide sequence: TGTGCCTGGACTGAGGGTAGCTCCTACAATGAGCAGTTCTTC. It translates to CAWTEGSSYNEQFF.

The chain recombines TRBV7-9 with TRBJ1-2, with D possibly being TRBD1 (6 bases). This CDR3 is 12 amino acids long. V lost 5 bases and J lost 5, with 9 bases in between. Looked up from germline, CDR1 is SEHNR and CDR2 is FQNEAQ (reference sequence). The CDR3 DNA reads TGTGCCAGCAGCCGCGGACAGTATGGCTACACCTTC. Amino acid sequence: CASSRGQYGYTF.

V usage is TRBV10-3 and J usage is TRBJ1-2, with a weak D call TRBD1 (6 bases). CDR1 is ENHRY and CDR2 is SYGVKD in the germline V gene. This CDR3 is 14 amino acids long. V dropped 4 bases and J dropped 8 bases, with 17 bases sitting between them. The DNA for the CDR3 is TGTGCCATCAGTGGGACAGTGGAAGTGGAGGGCTACACCTTC. This gives the protein CAISGTVEVEGYTF.

This clone occurred once. The chain links TRBV7-8 to TRBJ2-7; 13 bases match TRBD2. The CDR3 consists of 15 residues. With 5 bases clipped from V and 1 base from J, the junction kept 2 bases outside the gene matches. Germline V CDR1 and CDR2: SGHVS, FQNEAQ. The CDR3 here is CASSQGLAGSYEQYF. The DNA of the CDR3 is TGTGCCAGCAGCCAGGGACTAGCGGGATCCTACGAGCAGTACTTC.

The chain uses TRBV18 and TRBJ1-3, with TRBD1 matching 7 bases. After removal of 2 bases from V and 0 bases from J, the junction contained 4 bases not matched to a gene. CDR1 KGHSH and CDR2 LQKENI come from the germline V gene. The CDR3 loop spans 16 amino acids. DNA of the CDR3: TGTGCCAGCTCACCATCGGGGACAGACTCTGGAAACACCATATATTTT. Protein: CASSPSGTDSGNTIYF.

This clone turned up a few times. The J gene is TRBJ2-1, the V gene TRBV4-1, with TRBD2 identical over 9 bases. In germline, CDR1 is MGHRA, CDR2 YSYEKL. Trimming cost V 4 bases and J 9 bases; bases outside gene matches: 10. The CDR3 runs to 15 residues. This CDR3 reads CASSPSGIIFIEQFF. DNA for the CDR3: TGCGCCAGCAGCCCTAGCGGGATCATCTTTATTGAGCAGTTCTTC.

The chain is built from TRBV6-5 and TRBJ2-3, with 7 bases fitting TRBD2. Germline V gives CDR1 MNHEY, CDR2 SVGAGI. The CDR3 sequence is 14 residues long. The V segment lost 6 bases and the J segment 0 bases; nucleotides outside the gene matches: 3. The CDR3 sequence: CASSRGVSTDTQYF. CDR3 sequence (DNA): TGTGCCAGCAGCCGGGGGGTTAGCACAGATACGCAGTATTTT.

The chain combines TRBV15 with TRBJ1-2; 11 bases fit TRBD1. This CDR3 contains 18 residues. V shed 1 base, J shed 2 bases, and the junction held 9 bases outside the gene matches. From germline, CDR1 is LNHNV and CDR2 YYDKDF (reference sequence). CDR3 bases: TGTGCCACCAGCAGAGGGGTAGGACAGGGGGCTGCCAACTATGGCTACACCTTC. Its protein product is CATSRGVGQGAANYGYTF.

The V call is TRBV6-2 or TRBV6-3, the J call TRBJ1-1, with TRBD1 matching 10 bases. Germline values: CDR1 MNHEY, CDR2 SVGEGT. V was pared by 6 bases and J by 10 bases, with 11 bases of the junction left unmatched. The CDR3 sequence is 14 residues long. The CDR3 reads CASSSPRQGAGAFF. The CDR3 nucleotides are TGTGCCAGCAGCAGCCCTCGACAGGGGGCGGGAGCTTTCTTT.

The V gene is TRBV24-1, the J gene TRBJ1-1; 9 nucleotides agree with TRBD1. After removal of 4 bases from V and 1 base from J, the junction contained 3 bases not matched to a gene. Germline V lookup: CDR1 KGHDR, CDR2 SFDVKD. The CDR3 is 15 residues long. Here the CDR3 reads CATSEGDRENTEAFF. CDR3 DNA sequence: TGTGCCACCAGTGAGGGGGACAGGGAGAACACTGAAGCTTTCTTT.

This clone has only a few counts. The CDR3 nucleotides read TGCGCCAGCAGCCAAGACGTCAGTCTAGGCCAGCCCCAGCATTTT. It encodes CASSQDVSLGQPQHF. This chain connects TRBV4-3 to TRBJ1-5, with D unresolved. The CDR3 spans 15 residues. Trimming left V 0 bases short and J 7 bases short, with 13 bases between. Germline CDR1 LGHNA, CDR2 YSLEER.